This T cell receptor beta chain was profiled in a study of T-cell reconstitution after alpha-beta-depleted transplantation in children. CDR3 length equals 12 residues. Trimming pared 4 bases from V and 10 bases from J, leaving 11 bases between. Germline V gene data show CDR1 as SGHTA and CDR2 as FQGNSA. This clonotype was seen repeatedly, ten times or more. Preparation of the TCRbeta library involved a method that used unique molecular identifiers. Using its own MiXCR run on the PCR reads, TCRdb lists one record per CDR3 protein. The data contain around 52,000 distinct CDR3 sequences, approximately 6% of them singletons.

The TCR sequence derives from a female patient between 2 and 10 years old who had a stem cell transplant for aplastic anemia, so the T cells may come from the graft donor. V gene TRBV7-2 combines with J gene TRBJ2-1, with no clear D. The source material was PBMCs, mostly from graft donor cells, sampled 60 days after TCRalphabeta/CD19-depleted stem cell transplant. CDR3 nucleotides: TGTGCCAGCAGCTATAGCTACAGAGAGCAGTTCTTC. Protein product: CASSYSYREQFF. Complete variable domain (other parts from reference TRBV7-2 and TRBJ2-1): GAGVSQSPSNKVTEKGKDVELRCDPISGHTALYWYRQSLGQGLEFLIYFQGNSAPDKSGLPSDRFSAERTGGSVSTLTIQRTQQEDSAVYLCASSYSYREQFFGPGTRLTVL.